This TCR beta chain is drawn from a study of beta chain features in type 1 diabetes (dated by TCRdb to the late 2010s). Some background on the complete study: No differences in mean age, gender distribution, total cell number or subset yield were found between patients and healthy donors. Across all samples, 107,917,701 sorted cells were examined, and cell number per subset correlated strongly with RNA yield. In the study, TCRB repertoires of sorted circulating CD4+ T cell subsets from recently diagnosed type 1 diabetes patients were compared with those of matched healthy donors. Regulatory and stem cell-like memory subsets were isolated from only 8 patients and about 8 healthy donors, whereas naive and central memory subsets came from all 30 or so donors. Points the paper makes about the study in general: Type 1 diabetes patients showed a moderate but significant shortening of TCRB CDR3 length in all four CD4+ subsets. Because the HLA sub-analyses included only small numbers of individuals, any influence of HLA type on TCRB rearrangement was left unresolved. At VDJ recombination sites, patients with type 1 diabetes made fewer insertions and deleted more nucleotides, a pattern implying thymic rearrangement abnormalities. PCR may preferentially amplify shorter templates, but because patient and control samples were amplified and corrected together, any resulting skew would affect both groups equally. The naive, central memory and regulatory TCRB repertoires appeared to resemble one another more closely among patients than among healthy donors. Because cDNA was sequenced instead of genomic DNA, activated cells with high expression could be over-represented, although the groups did not differ in activation or CD3 levels.

Ends trimmed: V by 6 bases, J by 6 bases; bases unmatched to a gene: 8. Its CDR3 holds 14 amino acids, cysteine through phenylalanine. Left in the record is the CDR3 DNA by itself, 42 bases read in frame from the first base. CDR1 LNHDA and CDR2 SQIVND are derived from the germline V gene (reference sequence). All of the isolated RNA was reverse transcribed with the High Capacity cDNA Reverse Transcription Kit, so expressed TCRB transcripts were sequenced. Deep immunoSEQ sequencing was performed on naive, central memory and regulatory T cell samples, with an average of roughly 3.5 million total reads per sample. After sorted cells were lysed in RLT buffer, RNA was extracted with DNase-treated RNeasy Micro or Mini kits, with the choice depending on cell number. Each cell subset was processed separately to prevent cross-contamination, with patient and healthy donor samples processed together. TCRB sequences were amplified from cDNA with the immunoSEQ multiplex PCR, producing 87-bp fragments spanning the CDR3 region. Sequencing of the amplicons was done on the Illumina HiSeq platform. Per the authors' processing: Synthetic template baselines were used to correct PCR bias computationally, reads within Hamming distance 2 were collapsed, and singletons that could not be merged were discarded. Reads were aligned to IMGT to assign V, D and J genes, CDR3 length, and insertions or deletions at six rearrangement sites. Clonotype counts were normalized to sorted cell number within each subset before computing true diversity and Gini coefficients with the tcR R package. Repertoire sharing was quantified using the overlap coefficient calculated on TCRB nucleotide sequences. As a proxy for the pre-selection repertoire, out-of-frame TCRB sequences from naive cells were analyzed. The table comes from immuneACCESS by way of TCRdb, which keeps in-frame sequences with V and J called. Part of the clones is missing from these tables; in studies checked, under half for an unresolved V gene and the rest for unknown reasons. V, J and clone size reflect that table, while D and trimming were determined from the DNA. Counted in this sample were 280,000 or so clones; about 15% of them appeared once. 0.015% to 0.019% of the sample is taken by the ten largest.

Each donor gave one peripheral blood draw, about 110 mL on average, collected into heparinised tubes. A BD FACSAria II and a panel including CD45RO, CCR7, CD25, CD127, CD95 and CD27 were used to sort naive, central memory, regulatory and stem cell-like memory CD4+ T cells. A purity above 98% was achieved for all sorted populations. PBMCs were isolated right away by Lymphoprep density gradient centrifugation and were stained directly, without culture. So that batch effects would be minimized, each experiment stained and sorted samples in pairs, pairing one healthy donor with one patient. This clone was counted between two and nine times. What antigen it recognizes has not been identified. No quality values exist for individual bases; no much larger clone is one base distant.

Material for sequencing was naive CD4+ T cells from blood. The cell subset or site label of this sample denotes: true naive CD4+ T cells. The chain is encoded by TRBV19 joined to TRBJ2-3, with 8 bases aligning to TRBD1. This TCR came from a man between 18 and 35 years old with type 1 diabetes. The CDR3 in this case is CASRVGQGRDTQYF. Here is the DNA: TGTGCCAGTAGGGTAGGACAGGGAAGGGATACGCAGTATTTT.